This paragraph reports one T cell receptor beta chain. It has no known antigen specificity. Counted from cysteine to phenylalanine, this CDR3 has 12 amino acids. The retained sequence is limited to the CDR3, 36 bases, with the frame set at the first base. CDR1 SQVTM and CDR2 ANQGSEA are derived from the germline V gene. Germline trimming: 6 bases from V, 3 bases from J; junction bases outside gene matches: 2. This entry belongs to a study of cytomegalovirus exposure and HLA in healthy donors listed by TCRdb under 2017. With respect to the entire study: According to an earlier analysis of 550 to 700 of the donors, about 170 million T cells yielded some 110 million unique TCR beta sequences and approximately 300 Gb of sequence data. An early release that covered 640 HLA-typed donors contained about 300 gigabases of sequencing data and around 80 million unique TCR sequences. The genetic ancestry cluster associated with self-reported Caucasian donors included over 65% of the roughly 400 genotyped donors. The study aimed to test whether signatures of past pathogen exposure could be identified by cataloging public T cell receptors. The study profiled the T cell repertoires of fewer than 850 subjects by immunosequencing and related them to cytomegalovirus serostatus. In addition to the first cohort of hundreds of subjects, a separate validation cohort of 100 to 150 different subjects was used. To predict cytomegalovirus infection status, the study brought together high-throughput TCR immunosequencing, statistical association of individual TCRs with disease status, and machine learning. A later analysis re-analyzed previously published TCR beta repertoires from roughly 630 donors and added high-resolution HLA genotyping to study TCR occurrence patterns. The later analysis used no new phenotypic data to find candidate immune exposures, relying instead on TCR beta sequences and their occurrence across donors. In an earlier analysis of roughly 540 of the donors, high-throughput TCR beta sequencing was used to judge whether each TCR beta V gene segment behaved as functional or pseudogenic. Donor age, sex, ethnicity and CMV serostatus were collected together with the repertoire data. A later genetic analysis took genome-wide SNP genotypes for about 60% of the roughly 670 donors and used that subset as a discovery cohort. All discovery cohort repertoires had been generated on a single sequencing platform. Both class I and class II loci were covered by HLA typing, at four-digit resolution. The number of donors typed differed by locus, with roughly 629-640 for A, B, C, DRB1 and DQB1, around 560 for DQA1, over 600 for DPA1, and some 440 for DPB1. A few DR-DQ haplotypes were treated as single units for association and clustering because of strong linkage in the cohort. Among over 350 genotyped donors of the cohort, an average of about 240,000 unique TCR beta nucleotide sequences were sequenced per donor, roughly 18% of them non-productive. On the study overall, not on this receptor specifically: At a false discovery rate of 0.05, a later analysis linked about 17,000 TCR beta sequences to specific HLA alleles. When HLA alleles, especially DR and DQ, strongly co-occurred, attributing TCR associations to individual alleles was difficult. For the cohort, immune exposure information was limited to CMV serostatus. Some IMGT-functional V segments, including TRBV6-2 and TRBV6-3, could not be distinguished by the 87-base-pair reads and were therefore excluded. A later genetic analysis reported fewer N-insertions in productive TCRs among donors in an Asian-associated ancestry cluster than the roughly 700-donor mean. A cluster of highly shared sequence variants was judged likely to be a technical artifact of the sequencing pipeline. In a later analysis, HLA-associated TCR beta chains showed more clonal expansion and lower generation probabilities than non-associated chains that were equally common. It was suggested by the authors that the approach could potentially be generalized to other disease states and immunological phenotypes. Because some donors lacked HLA typing at each locus, the association tests relied only on the typed subset. In vitro tests confirmed that a few of the cytomegalovirus-associated TCR beta chains recognize cytomegalovirus antigens. This cohort had only TCR beta chains sequenced, and the lack of alpha or paired-chain data limited which features could be detected. Roughly uniform sequencing depth across donors was assumed in presence/absence analyses, although this assumption may not hold. In an earlier analysis of about 540 of the donors, most TCR beta V segments were observed in productive rearrangements about 90% or about 30% of the time, broadly matching IMGT annotations. Because counts were too low, seventeen rarely observed V segments, including chromosome 9 orphons, were left out of the earlier analysis of several hundred of the donors. In a later analysis, the rate of TCR association differed among HLA loci, with DRB1 alleles having the most associated TCRs and HLA-C alleles having the fewest. Most CMV-associated TCR beta chains appeared to be HLA-restricted in a later analysis, and the HLA associations seemed to be driven largely by CMV exposure. Most TCR sequences were observed very rarely across donors, whereas some public TCRs were present in many individuals. Cytomegalovirus status was reported to be diagnosed by the classifier with high specificity and sensitivity in both the original and validation cohorts. In a later genetic analysis, a missense DCLRE1C variant was associated with V-gene and J-gene trimming of TCR beta chains, and the association was replicated in an independent cohort. The study listed 150 to 200 TCR beta chains as associated with cytomegalovirus. A further reported finding was that TCR beta sequences accurately predicted the HLA-A and HLA-B alleles for most subjects in the first cohort. According to a later analysis, parvovirus B19, influenza, CMV and Epstein-Barr virus appeared linked to several top co-occurrence clusters. Correlated functional status among segregating V segments might reflect linkage disequilibrium, but an unknown experimental factor could not be ruled out.

The cohort was made up of about 670 healthy bone marrow donors. All cohort members were sampled while nominally healthy, although unrecorded immune exposures were likely present. The donor was CMV seronegative and belonged to the group of 320 or so seronegative cohort members. A peripheral blood sample was collected from each donor, and TCR beta sequencing was performed on peripheral blood mononuclear cells. The Qiagen DNeasy Blood Extraction Kit was used to extract genomic DNA from the blood cell samples. Preparation of the library involved the immunoSEQ multiplex PCR assay. For the multiplex PCR, a mixture combining 60 forward primers for TCR Vbeta segments and 13 reverse primers for TCR Jbeta segments was used. The CDR3 region of rearranged TCR beta genes was amplified from genomic DNA by a multiplex PCR assay. On the Illumina HiSeq System, the amplified TCR beta libraries were sequenced as 87-base-pair reads. Per the authors' processing: A later analysis tallied 75 million to 95 million unique TCR beta chains across the 666 repertoires, and approximately 11 million of those chains were shared by two or more donors. Raw reads were error-corrected and collapsed into unique sequences with a nearest-neighbor algorithm that merged closely related sequences to remove PCR and sequencing errors. To assign V, D and J gene segments, CDR3 sequences were aligned to IMGT reference sequences. For a sequence to be retained, a match of at least six nucleotides to both a V gene segment and a J gene segment was required. A rearrangement counted as productive if the CDR3 had no stop codons and remained in frame with V and J, and every other rearrangement counted as non-productive. CDR3 was defined according to IMGT convention as the region running from the second conserved V-encoded cysteine to the conserved J-encoded phenylalanine. Sequences without an unambiguous match to a single V gene segment were excluded from the earlier analysis of approximately 600 of the donors. An earlier analysis of about 590 of the donors classified V segments as functional when productive rearrangements were above 56.7% and as segregating when the standard deviation between donors was above 5%. A statistical classification framework was built for diagnosing cytomegalovirus status from the catalog of TCR beta chain sequences. A later analysis assigned V and J genes by comparing TCR nucleotide sequences with IMGT/GENE-DB human TR gene sequences. Using the TCRdist pipeline, a later analysis assigned CDR3 sequences along with most-parsimonious VDJ recombination scenarios. In a later analysis, each TCR beta chain was defined by its CDR3 amino acid sequence together with its V-gene family, and reads without a unique V-gene family were excluded. A later analysis removed several hundred highly shared, low-generation-probability nucleotide sequences to deal with suspected cross-contamination and a sequencing artifact. A later analysis calculated a clonal expansion index for each public chain from normalized within-repertoire ranks of inferred template counts. In a later analysis, generation probabilities were computed using a VDJ recombination model fitted to out-of-frame rearrangements, and the results were checked against IGoR. In a later analysis, hypergeometric tests were used to score TCR-TCR, TCR-HLA and TCR-CMV co-occurrence, with a repertoire-size bias correction applied to TCR pairs. In a later analysis, false discovery rates were estimated by permuting HLA or CMV assignments 20 times. A later analysis grouped co-occurring TCRs with DBSCAN, adding TCRdist sequence similarity when clustering within HLA-allele-positive subsets. Co-occurrence clustering excluded repertoires with fewer than 30,000 or more than 120,000 public chains, plus five with anomalous nucleotide sharing. TCRdb took over this immuneACCESS table, retaining in-frame rearrangements with V and J assigned. Such tables are incomplete; in checked studies, under half of the missing clones stem from an unresolved V gene, and the remainder is unexplained. V and J calls plus clone size are reproduced from that table; the DNA served to infer D and trimming. The table kept for this sample lists about 160,000 clones. Of the sample, about 1.2% falls within the top ten clones.

This clonotype was sampled from a woman aged 55-70 years in good health and CMV-seronegative. The chain joins TRBV29-1 to TRBJ2-1; TRBD2 matches 7 bases in the middle. The specimen sequenced was PBMCs. At the DNA level, the sequence is TGCAGCGTGTGGGACTACTACAATGAGCAGTTCTTC. Its protein is CSVWDYYNEQFF.